The source of this T cell receptor beta chain is a study of shared clonotypes between healthy human individuals. V lost 4 bases and J lost 0, with 10 bases in between. The CDR3 extends over 15 amino acids. Germline assignment: CDR1 SGHNT and CDR2 YENEEA. TCRdb keeps only in-frame clones here, not all; method: immunoSEQ multiplex PCR. Among around 940,000 clones, more than 75% were seen once, and the ten largest hold over 1.3%. The chain employs TRBV11-3 and TRBJ2-1, with D possibly matching TRBD2 (5 bases). The source is a man aged 18 to 35 in good health. The sequencing input was memory CD4+ T cells sorted from blood. The subset denotes: CD45RA-negative fraction. CDR3: CASSSGGSSYNEQFF. The CDR3 DNA sequence: TGTGCCAGCAGCTCTGGAGGTAGCTCCTACAATGAGCAGTTCTTC.